The clone carrying this T cell receptor beta chain was counted many times. Its target is unknown. Separate cDNA molecules each had unique molecular identifiers attached to them. TCRdb fed the 5' RACE reads into MiXCR, producing one record per CDR3 protein. The data contain tens of thousands of distinct CDR3 sequences, over 4.5% of them seen just once; the ten biggest clones take up 4.9%. This CDR3 spans 14 amino acids. Trimming left V 4 bases short and J 4 bases short, with 13 bases between. Looked up from germline, CDR1 is KGHSH and CDR2 is LQKENI. These data are taken from a study of early T cells in non-severe SARS-CoV-2 infection. On the study more broadly: Unsorted whole-blood RNA was sequenced in bulk, leaving chains unpaired.

Study-wide results and caveats: Anti-spike CD8 responses were favored in VDJdb matching, and private and CD4 specificities were missed.

Sequenced input: whole blood. The rearrangement joins TRBV18 to TRBJ1-1; TRBD1 is a possible D gene (6 bases). The clonotype was recovered from an adult who was a healthcare worker with PCR-confirmed SARS-CoV-2 infection or an uninfected control (not recorded which). CDR3 sequence: CASSLTQGSTEAFF. DNA of the CDR3: TGTGCCAGCTCACTAACCCAGGGGTCCACTGAAGCTTTCTTT.